This T cell receptor beta chain was sequenced for a study of identical twins. This clonotype has just one count. MiXCR was run by TCRdb on the 5' RACE reads, yielding one entry per CDR3 protein. The table includes 1.5 million to 2 million distinct CDR3 sequences, roughly 35% detected once. CDR1 and CDR2 (germline): SGHAT, FQNNGV. The CDR3 is made up of 18 amino acids. This chain connects TRBV11-2 to TRBJ2-1, with TRBD2 identical over 11 bases. The J call is in doubt because the DNA end fits TRBJ2-7 better. The sample consisted of cord blood. The sequence came from a newborn girl in good health. The CDR3 loop is CASSSTPLLAGATNEQYF. CDR3 nucleotides: TGTGCCAGCAGCTCGACCCCCTTACTAGCGGGGGCCACCAATGAGCAGTACTTC.